This record covers a single T cell receptor beta chain. Antigen unknown. This record comes from a study of T cell responses to AZD1222 COVID-19 vaccine. General study points: Only a handful of individuals given AZD1222 were seropositive at baseline.

The assay was immunoSEQ multiplex PCR, and TCRdb's table has in-frame clones only and misses some. Altogether 150,000 to 200,000 clones are present, almost 95% being singletons, with the ten largest covering roughly 10%. Trimming removed 5 bases from V and 3 bases from J; junction bases left unmatched: 2. The CDR3 has 14 amino acids. Germline values: CDR1 LNHDA, CDR2 SQIVND (reference sequence). The chain couples TRBV19 to TRBJ1-4, with TRBD1 identical over 8 bases. The clonotype originates from an adult in good health. The sample was peripheral blood, taken on day 0 of AZD1222 vaccination. The CDR3 DNA sequence: TGTGCCAGTAGTGCGGACAGGGCTAATGAAAAACTGTTTTTT. It yields the protein CASSADRANEKLFF.